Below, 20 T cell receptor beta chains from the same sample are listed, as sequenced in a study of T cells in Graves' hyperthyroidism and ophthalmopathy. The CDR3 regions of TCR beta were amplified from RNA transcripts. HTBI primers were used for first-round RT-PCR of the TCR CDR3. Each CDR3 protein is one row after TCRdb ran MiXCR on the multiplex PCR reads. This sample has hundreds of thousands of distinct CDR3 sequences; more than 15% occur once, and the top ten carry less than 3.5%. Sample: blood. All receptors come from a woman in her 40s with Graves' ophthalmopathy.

The CDR3 DNA reads as TGTGCCTGGAGTGCGGTTCGGGGGAACACTGAAGCTTTCTTT. This gives the protein CAWSAVRGNTEAFF. The rearrangement joins TRBV30 to TRBJ1-1; D call uncertain. The V and J ends lost 1 base and 1 base respectively, with 10 bases between them. The germline V gene has CDR1 GTSNPN and CDR2 SVGIG (reference sequence). The CDR3 length is 14 residues.

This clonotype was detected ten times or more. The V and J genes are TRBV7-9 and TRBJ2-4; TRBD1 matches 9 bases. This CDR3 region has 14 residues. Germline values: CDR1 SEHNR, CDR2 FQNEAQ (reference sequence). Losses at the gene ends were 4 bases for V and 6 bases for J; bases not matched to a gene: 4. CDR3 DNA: TGTGCCAGCAGCTCCGGGACAGGGTCAAACATTCAGTACTTC. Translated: CASSSGTGSNIQYF.

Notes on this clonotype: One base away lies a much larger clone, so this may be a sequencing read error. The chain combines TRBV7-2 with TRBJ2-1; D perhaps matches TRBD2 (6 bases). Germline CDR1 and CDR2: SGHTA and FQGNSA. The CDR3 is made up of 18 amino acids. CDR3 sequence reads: CASSNRRLGGGGGNEQLF. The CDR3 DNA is TGTGCCAGCAGCAATAGAAGGTTGGGGGGAGGAGGCGGTAATGAGCAGCTCTTC.

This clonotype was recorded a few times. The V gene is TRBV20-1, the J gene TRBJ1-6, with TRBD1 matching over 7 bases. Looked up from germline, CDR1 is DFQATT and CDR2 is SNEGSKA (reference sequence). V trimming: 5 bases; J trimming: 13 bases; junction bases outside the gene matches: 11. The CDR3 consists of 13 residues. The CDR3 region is CSAPQGDRAPLHF. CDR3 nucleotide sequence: TGCAGTGCTCCTCAGGGGGACAGAGCGCCCCTCCACTTT.

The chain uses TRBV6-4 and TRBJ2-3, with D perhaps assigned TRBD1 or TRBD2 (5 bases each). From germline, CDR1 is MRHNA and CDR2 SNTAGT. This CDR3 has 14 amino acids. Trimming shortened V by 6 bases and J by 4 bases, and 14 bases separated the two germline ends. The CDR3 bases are TGTGCCAGCAGGGGAGAGGCAGGGTCAGATACGCAGTATTTT. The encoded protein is CASRGEAGSDTQYF.

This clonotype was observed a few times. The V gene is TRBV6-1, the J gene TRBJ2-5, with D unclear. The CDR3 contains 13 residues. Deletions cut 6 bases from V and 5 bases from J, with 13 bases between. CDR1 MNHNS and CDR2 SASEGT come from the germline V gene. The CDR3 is CASRESSRETQYF. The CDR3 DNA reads TGTGCCAGCAGGGAGTCCAGTCGTGAGACCCAGTACTTC.

This chain's CDR3 is CASSFSSSTDTQYF. In nucleotides, the CDR3 is TGTGCCAGTAGTTTCTCGAGTAGCACAGATACGCAGTATTTT. The chain combines TRBV19 with TRBJ2-3; D call uncertain. The CDR3 covers 14 residues. V was cut by 5 bases and J by 0 bases, with 9 bases left in between. Germline V lookup: CDR1 LNHDA, CDR2 SQIVND (reference sequence).

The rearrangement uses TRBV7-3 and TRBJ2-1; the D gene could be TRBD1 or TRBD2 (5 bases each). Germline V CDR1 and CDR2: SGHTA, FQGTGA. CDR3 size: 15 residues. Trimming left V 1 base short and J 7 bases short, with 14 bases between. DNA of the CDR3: TGTGCCAGCAGCTTAAAATCGGGACCAACGAATGAGCAGTTCTTC. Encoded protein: CASSLKSGPTNEQFF. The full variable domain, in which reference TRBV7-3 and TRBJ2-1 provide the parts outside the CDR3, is GAGVSQTPSNKVTEKGKYVELRCDPISGHTALYWYRQSLGQGPEFLIYFQGTGAADDSGLPNDRFFAVRPEGSVSTLKIQRTERGDSAVYLCASSLKSGPTNEQFFGPGTRLTVL.

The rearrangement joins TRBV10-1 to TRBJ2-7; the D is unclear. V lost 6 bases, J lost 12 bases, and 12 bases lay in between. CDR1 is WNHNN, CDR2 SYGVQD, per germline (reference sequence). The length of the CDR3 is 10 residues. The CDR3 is CASSRAPGYF. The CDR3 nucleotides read TGCGCCAGCAGCCGGGCCCCCGGGTACTTC.

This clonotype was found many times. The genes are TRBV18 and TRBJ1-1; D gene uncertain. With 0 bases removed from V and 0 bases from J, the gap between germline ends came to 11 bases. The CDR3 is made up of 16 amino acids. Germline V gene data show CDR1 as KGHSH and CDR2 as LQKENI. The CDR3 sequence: CASSPPWAVLNTEAFF. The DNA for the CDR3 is TGTGCCAGCTCACCACCGTGGGCGGTATTGAACACTGAAGCTTTCTTT.

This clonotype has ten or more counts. The CDR3 loop reads CASSPIYEQYF. CDR3 bases: TGTGCCAGCAGCCCCATCTACGAGCAGTACTTC. The chain couples TRBV11-2 to TRBJ2-7, with unresolved D. This CDR3 region has 11 residues. V was clipped by 5 bases and J by 3 bases, with 5 bases between them. Germline-derived CDR1 and CDR2 are SGHAT and FQNNGV. Full variable domain (rest looked up from reference TRBV11-2 and TRBJ2-7): EAGVAQSPRYKIIEKRQSVAFWCNPISGHATLYWYQQILGQGPKLLIQFQNNGVVDDSQLPKDRFSAERLKGVDSTLKIQPAKLEDSAVYLCASSPIYEQYFGPGTRLTVT.

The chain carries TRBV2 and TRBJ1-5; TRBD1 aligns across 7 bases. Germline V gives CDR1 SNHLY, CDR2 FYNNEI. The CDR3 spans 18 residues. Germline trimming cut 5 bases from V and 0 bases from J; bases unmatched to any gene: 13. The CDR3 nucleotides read TGTGCCAGCAGTTTTACACCTAACAGGGGTTATAGCAATCAGCCCCAGCATTTT. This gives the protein CASSFTPNRGYSNQPQHF.

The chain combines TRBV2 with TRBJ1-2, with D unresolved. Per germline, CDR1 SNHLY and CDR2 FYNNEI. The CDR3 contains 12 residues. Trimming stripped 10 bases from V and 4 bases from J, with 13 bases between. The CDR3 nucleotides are TGTGCCACCTCCAGCCGTCTCTATGGCTACACCTTC. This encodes CATSSRLYGYTF.

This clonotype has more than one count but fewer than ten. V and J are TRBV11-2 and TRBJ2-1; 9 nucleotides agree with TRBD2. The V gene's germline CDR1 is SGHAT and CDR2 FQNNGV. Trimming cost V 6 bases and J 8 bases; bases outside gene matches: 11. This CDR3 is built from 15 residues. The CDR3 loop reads CASRGYSGGLDEQFF. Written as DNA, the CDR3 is TGTGCCAGCAGGGGTTATAGCGGGGGCCTCGATGAGCAGTTCTTC.

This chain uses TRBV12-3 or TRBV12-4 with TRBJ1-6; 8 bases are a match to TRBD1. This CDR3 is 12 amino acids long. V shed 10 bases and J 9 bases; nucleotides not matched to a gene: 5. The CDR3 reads CATGQGSSPLHF. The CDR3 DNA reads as TGTGCCACCGGACAGGGTAGTTCACCCCTCCACTTT.

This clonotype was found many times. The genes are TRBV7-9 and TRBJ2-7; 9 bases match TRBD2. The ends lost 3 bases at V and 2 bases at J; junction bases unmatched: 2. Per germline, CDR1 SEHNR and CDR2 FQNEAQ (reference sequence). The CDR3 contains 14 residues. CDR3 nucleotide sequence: TGTGCCAGCAGCTTTAGCGGGAGCGCCTACGAGCAGTACTTC. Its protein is CASSFSGSAYEQYF.

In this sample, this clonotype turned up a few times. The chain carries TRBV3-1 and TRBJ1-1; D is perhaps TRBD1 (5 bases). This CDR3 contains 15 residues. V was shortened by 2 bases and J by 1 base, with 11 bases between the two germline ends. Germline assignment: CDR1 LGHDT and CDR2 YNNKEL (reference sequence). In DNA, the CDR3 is TGTGCCAGCAGCCAATTGGGGACGGAGAACACTGAAGCTTTCTTT. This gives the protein CASSQLGTENTEAFF.

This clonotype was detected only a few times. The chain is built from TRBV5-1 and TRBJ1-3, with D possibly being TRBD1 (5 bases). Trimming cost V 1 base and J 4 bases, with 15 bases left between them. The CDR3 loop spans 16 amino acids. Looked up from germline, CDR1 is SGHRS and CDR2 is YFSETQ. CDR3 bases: TGCGCCAGCAGCTTGACCCCAGCGGGGGGAGGAAACACCATATATTTT. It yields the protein CASSLTPAGGGNTIYF.

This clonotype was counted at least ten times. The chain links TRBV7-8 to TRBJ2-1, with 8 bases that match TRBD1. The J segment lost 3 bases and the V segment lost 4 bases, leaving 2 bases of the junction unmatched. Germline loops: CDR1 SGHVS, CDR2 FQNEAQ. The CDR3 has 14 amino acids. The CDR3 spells CASSSGQGYNEQFF. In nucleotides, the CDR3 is TGTGCCAGCAGCTCAGGACAGGGCTACAATGAGCAGTTCTTC.

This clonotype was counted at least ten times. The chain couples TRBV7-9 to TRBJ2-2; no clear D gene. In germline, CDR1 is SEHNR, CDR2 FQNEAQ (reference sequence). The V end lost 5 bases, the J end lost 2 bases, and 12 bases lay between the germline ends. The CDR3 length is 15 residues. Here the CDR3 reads CASSRTAVNTGELFF. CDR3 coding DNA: TGTGCCAGCAGCCGAACCGCTGTTAACACCGGGGAGCTGTTTTTT.